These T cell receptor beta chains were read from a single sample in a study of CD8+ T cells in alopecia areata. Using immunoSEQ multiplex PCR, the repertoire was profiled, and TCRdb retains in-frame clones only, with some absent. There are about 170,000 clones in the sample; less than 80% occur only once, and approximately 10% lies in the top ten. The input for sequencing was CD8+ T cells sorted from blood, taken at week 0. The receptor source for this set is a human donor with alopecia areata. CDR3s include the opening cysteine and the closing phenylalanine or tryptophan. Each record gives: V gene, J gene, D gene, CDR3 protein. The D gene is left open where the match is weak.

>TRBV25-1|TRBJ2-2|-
CASTGRAPGELFF
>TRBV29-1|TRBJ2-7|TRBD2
CSVEAGTGGSYEQYF
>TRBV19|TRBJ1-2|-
CASSSRTASYGYTF
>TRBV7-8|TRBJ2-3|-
CASSSQWGEPTDTQYF
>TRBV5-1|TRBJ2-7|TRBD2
CASSAEGRAYEQYF
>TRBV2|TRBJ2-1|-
CASMASIDEQFF
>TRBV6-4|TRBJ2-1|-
CASSRGGNEQFF
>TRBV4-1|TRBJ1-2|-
CASSQSQGNYGYTF
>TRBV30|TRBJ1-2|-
CAWTDSPYGYTF
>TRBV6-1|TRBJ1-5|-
CASSAGGLSNQPQHF
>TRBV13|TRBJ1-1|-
CASSPTGNTEAFF